The present entry profiles one T cell receptor (beta chain) with its context. These data belong to a study of cytomegalovirus exposure and HLA in healthy donors. PCR primers comprised 60 Vbeta and 13 Jbeta primers. Measured with immunoSEQ multiplex PCR; TCRdb has only the in-frame clones, and not every one. In the table there are about 160,000 clones, around 76% of which are singletons. There are 14 residues in the CDR3. V lost 5 bases, J lost 5 bases, and 4 bases stayed unmatched. Per the germline V gene, CDR1 is SEHNR and CDR2 is FQNEAQ (reference sequence). The chain has TRBV7-9 and TRBJ1-5, with TRBD1 identical over 9 bases. The sequenced sample consisted of PBMCs. This TCR came from a girl between 5 and 17 years old in good health and CMV-seropositive. This CDR3 reads CASSPRDRDQPQHF. The CDR3 region has the DNA TGTGCCAGCAGCCCTCGGGACAGGGATCAGCCCCAGCATTTT.